Below, 32 T cell receptor beta chains from the same sample are listed, as sequenced in a study of T cell repertoires in cytomegalovirus infection. One entry per CDR3 protein results from TCRdb running MiXCR on the reads. The sample consists of approximately 1,000,000 distinct CDR3 sequences, around 32% of them appearing once. Their cognate antigens are unknown. The input for sequencing was cultured CD8+ T cells from PBMCs, taken from culture after CMV antigen stimulation. The origin of the receptors is a human donor in good health (CMV status not recorded). Some clones in this sample may be carry-over from other donors' samples.

This clonotype was detected many times. This chain connects TRBV7-8 to TRBJ1-2; 8 nucleotides match TRBD1. CDR3 length: 15 residues. V shed 6 bases, J shed 2 bases, and the junction held 8 bases outside the gene matches. Germline V lookup: CDR1 SGHVS, CDR2 FQNEAQ. The CDR3 region is CASREGQDYNYGYTF. The CDR3 nucleotides are TGTGCCAGCAGAGAGGGACAGGATTACAACTATGGCTACACCTTC.

A few counts support this clonotype. The chain recombines TRBV7-3 with TRBJ1-1; no firm D call. Germline values: CDR1 SGHTA, CDR2 FQGTGA. V shed 0 bases and J shed 2 bases, with 16 bases lying between them. CDR3 size: 17 residues. CDR3 DNA: TGTGCCAGCAGCTTAACTTCTCGGGGTTCAAGAAACACTGAAGCTTTCTTT. Its protein is CASSLTSRGSRNTEAFF. Filled out from reference TRBV7-3 and TRBJ1-1, the complete variable domain reads GAGVSQTPSNKVTEKGKYVELRCDPISGHTALYWYRQSLGQGPEFLIYFQGTGAADDSGLPNDRFFAVRPEGSVSTLKIQRTERGDSAVYLCASSLTSRGSRNTEAFFGQGTRLTVV.

This CDR3 reads CSARASGLYYSNYGYTF. The CDR3 nucleotides are TGCAGTGCTAGAGCCTCCGGGCTATATTACTCTAACTATGGCTACACCTTC. The chain has TRBV20-1 and TRBJ1-2; D gene ambiguous. Trimming stripped 1 base from V and 0 bases from J, with 18 bases between. The CDR3 is 17 residues long. Germline V gives CDR1 DFQATT, CDR2 SNEGSKA (reference sequence).

J is TRBJ2-3 and V is TRBV20-1, with 11 bases that match TRBD2. Trimming at V came to 6 bases and at J to 6 bases, leaving 17 bases not matched to a gene. This CDR3 has 17 residues. Germline loops: CDR1 DFQATT, CDR2 SNEGSKA (reference sequence). The CDR3 sequence: CSAPYLLAGVEGDTQYF. The CDR3 nucleotides are TGCAGTGCCCCTTATTTACTAGCGGGGGTGGAGGGGGATACGCAGTATTTT.

J is TRBJ2-3 and V is TRBV18, with D unclear. The CDR3 is 16 amino acids. Germline assignment: CDR1 KGHSH and CDR2 LQKENI. V lost 3 bases, J lost 2 bases, and 15 bases lay in between. The CDR3 nucleotides are TGTGCCAGCTCACCGGATGACGTGGTCCCCACAGATACGCAGTATTTT. Translated, it gives CASSPDDVVPTDTQYF.

V and J are TRBV19 and TRBJ1-5; D unclear. V gave up 10 bases and J gave up 6 bases, with 28 bases separating them. The V gene's germline CDR1 is LNHDA and CDR2 SQIVND (reference sequence). There are 17 residues in the CDR3. CDR3: CATNPPGWRESGQPQHF. The CDR3 region has the DNA TGTGCCACTAATCCCCCTGGTTGGAGGGAAAGCGGTCAGCCCCAGCATTTT. Full variable domain (missing parts from reference TRBV19 and TRBJ1-5): DGGITQSPKYLFRKEGQNVTLSCEQNLNHDAMYWYRQDPGQGLRLIYYSQIVNDFQKGDIAEGYSVSREKKESFPLTVTSAQKNPTAFYLCATNPPGWRESGQPQHFGDGTRLSIL.

The chain uses TRBV5-4 and TRBJ2-5; TRBD1 is a possible D gene (6 bases). The ends were cut back, 4 bases at V and 5 bases at J, with 18 bases in the middle. The CDR3 has 15 amino acids. Germline lookup yields CDR1 SGHNT and CDR2 YYREEE (reference sequence). The CDR3, as DNA: TGTGCCAGCAGCGCCTCGGACAGTAGTCTGGAGACCCAGTACTTC. Translation gives CASSASDSSLETQYF.

This clonotype was picked up a small number of times. The V call is TRBV4-3, the J call TRBJ2-2; weak D call: TRBD2 (5 bases). The CDR3 is 15 residues long. CDR1 LGHNA and CDR2 YSLEER come from the germline V gene. Trimming cost V 5 bases and J 3 bases, with 13 bases left between them. The CDR3 region is CASSGRAGDTGELFF. CDR3 sequence (DNA): TGCGCCAGCAGCGGAAGAGCCGGGGACACCGGGGAGCTGTTTTTT.

This clonotype has only a few counts. This sequence joins TRBV2 and TRBJ2-7; no reliable D call. V dropped 2 bases and J dropped 5 bases, with 10 bases sitting between them. Germline V gene sequence: CDR1 SNHLY, CDR2 FYNNEI. The CDR3 totals 13 residues. The CDR3: CASSEWQVDEQYF. CDR3 coding DNA: TGTGCCAGCAGTGAATGGCAGGTGGACGAGCAGTACTTC. The whole variable domain, remainder taken from reference TRBV2 and TRBJ2-7, is EPEVTQTPSHQVTQMGQEVILRCVPISNHLYFYWYRQILGQKVEFLVSFYNNEISEKSEIFDDQFSVERPDGSNFTLKIRSTKLEDSAMYFCASSEWQVDEQYFGPGTRLTVT.

The V gene is TRBV7-6, the J gene TRBJ2-7; possible D gene TRBD1, 6 bases. CDR3 length: 15 residues. Germline V gene data show CDR1 as SGHVS and CDR2 as FNYEAQ. V lost 5 bases and J 4 bases, leaving 18 bases between the germline ends. CDR3 loop: CASSIGQRVRYEQYV. CDR3 nucleotides: TGTGCCAGCAGCATCGGACAGAGGGTGAGGTACGAGCAGTACGTC.

V usage is TRBV7-6 and J usage is TRBJ2-1; 8 positions agree with TRBD1. CDR1 is SGHVS and CDR2 is FNYEAQ in the germline V gene. The length of the CDR3 is 13 residues. V lost 0 bases and J lost 10; bases outside the gene matches: 2. CDR3 residues: CASSLAYRGEQFF. In nucleotides, the CDR3 is TGTGCCAGCAGCTTAGCGTACAGGGGGGAGCAGTTCTTC.

This clonotype was recorded at least ten times. The chain joins TRBV7-2 to TRBJ1-6; TRBD1 might be the D (5 bases). The V end lost 5 bases, the J end lost 4 bases, and 12 bases lay between the germline ends. This CDR3 spans 15 amino acids. Germline V gives CDR1 SGHTA, CDR2 FQGNSA. DNA of the CDR3: TGTGCCAGCAGCCCCCCTCAGGGTTATAATTCACCCCTCCACTTT. Residues: CASSPPQGYNSPLHF.

This sequence joins TRBV27 and TRBJ1-2; the match to TRBD1 covers 8 bases. Unmatched junction bases numbered 12, after V lost 4 bases and J lost 5 bases. Germline V lookup: CDR1 MNHEY, CDR2 SMNVEV (reference sequence). This CDR3 region has 16 residues. The CDR3 bases are TGTGCCAGCAGTTCGACCCCAGGGGGCACTGGGTATGGCTACACCTTC. Protein: CASSSTPGGTGYGYTF.

The CDR3 DNA reads as TGTGCCAGCAGCCCTGGGACTAGCGGATTCGAAGAGCAGTACTTC. This sequence encodes CASSPGTSGFEEQYF. This rearrangement joins TRBV7-9 to TRBJ2-7; 11 bases fit TRBD2. V trimming: 5 bases; J trimming: 7 bases; junction bases outside the gene matches: 10. The CDR3 has 15 amino acids. The germline V gene has CDR1 SEHNR and CDR2 FQNEAQ (reference sequence).

The chain is built from TRBV5-4 and TRBJ2-3, with D perhaps assigned TRBD1 or TRBD2 (6 bases each). The length of the CDR3 is 14 residues. V was clipped by 4 bases and J by 0 bases, with 9 bases between them. Per germline, CDR1 SGHNT and CDR2 YYREEE (reference sequence). CDR3 DNA: TGTGCCAGCAGCGGGGGGCCTAGCACAGATACGCAGTATTTT. Its protein product is CASSGGPSTDTQYF. The variable domain in full, completed from reference TRBV5-4 and TRBJ2-3, reads ETGVTQSPTHLIKTRGQQVTLRCSSQSGHNTVSWYQQALGQGPQFIFQYYREEENGRGNFPPRFSGLQFPNYSSELNVNALELDDSALYLCASSGGPSTDTQYFGPGTRLTVL.

This clonotype was picked up one time. The V gene is TRBV5-1, the J gene TRBJ2-1, with 12 bases identical to TRBD2. Germline V gene lookup returns CDR1 SGHRS and CDR2 YFSETQ. The CDR3 is 16 amino acids. The trim removed 5 bases at V and 6 bases at J, leaving 9 bases unmatched. The CDR3 reads CASRLAGGSPLNEQFF. CDR3 DNA: TGCGCCAGCAGACTAGCGGGGGGTTCTCCACTCAATGAGCAGTTCTTC.

This chain's CDR3 is CASRTSGYLSYNEQFF. The DNA for the CDR3 is TGTGCCAGCAGGACTAGCGGGTATCTCTCCTACAATGAGCAGTTCTTC. This chain connects TRBV28 to TRBJ2-1; 10 bases align to TRBD2. J lost 0 bases, V lost 6 bases, and 5 bases had no gene match. The length of the CDR3 is 16 residues. In germline, CDR1 is MDHEN, CDR2 SYDVKM.

This clonotype came up many times. The V gene is TRBV7-2, the J gene TRBJ2-1, with D possibly TRBD1 on 5 matching bases. Germline V gives CDR1 SGHTA, CDR2 FQGNSA. V dropped 4 bases and J dropped 7 bases, with 23 bases sitting between them. CDR3 length: 17 amino acids. The CDR3 loop reads CASSSGFQTSRGNEQFF. In DNA form, the CDR3 reads TGTGCCAGCAGCTCAGGGTTTCAGACCTCCCGCGGAAATGAGCAGTTCTTC.

The J gene is TRBJ2-1, the V gene TRBV12-3 or TRBV12-4, with TRBD2 as a possible D gene (6 bases). This CDR3 spans 14 amino acids. The V gene lost 3 bases and the J gene lost 8 bases, with 14 bases spanning the gap. CDR3 bases: TGTGCCAGCAGTTTTCTGGTAGGGGAGGATGAGCAGTTCTTC. It translates to CASSFLVGEDEQFF.

Notes on this clonotype: A read error may explain this, as a much larger clone is one base away. No conserved phenylalanine or tryptophan is present at the end of the CDR3, so a read error is the likely explanation. The V gene is TRBV7-8, the J gene TRBJ2-3; D is possibly TRBD1 (5 bases). V was clipped by 3 bases and J by 4 bases, with 14 bases between them. The CDR3 runs to 15 residues. Germline V CDR1 and CDR2: SGHVS, FQNEAQ. The CDR3 DNA sequence: TGTGCCAGCAGCTTCCCCCGCAAAGGGGCAGATACGCAGTATTCT. This codes for CASSFPRKGADTQYS.

V and J are TRBV5-5 and TRBJ1-2; D unclear. Germline CDR1 and CDR2: SGHKS and YYEKEE (reference sequence). This CDR3 contains 13 residues. Trimming took off 5 bases at V and 5 bases at J, with 13 bases between the two ends. The CDR3 is CASSVGVIYGYTF. As DNA, the CDR3 is TGTGCCAGCAGTGTCGGGGTGATTTATGGCTACACCTTC.

In this sample, this clonotype turned up a few times. The rearrangement uses TRBV2 and TRBJ2-1, with TRBD1 matching 9 bases. The CDR3 is 15 amino acids. Germline CDR1 is SNHLY and CDR2 is FYNNEI. Trimming took 2 bases from V and 12 from J; bases not matched to a gene: 11. CDR3: CASSEITGGHYPQFF. The DNA for the CDR3 is TGTGCCAGCAGTGAAATAACAGGGGGCCATTACCCGCAGTTCTTC.

The table lists this clonotype with many counts. The junction and the germline gene differ at one end; a read error may be behind it. This chain links TRBV27 with TRBJ1-5; no firm D call. The germline gives CDR1 MNHEY, CDR2 SMNVEV (reference sequence). The CDR3 sequence is 13 residues long. The DNA for the CDR3 is TGTGCCAGCAGCTTATCTACGGATCAGCCCCAGCATTTT. This sequence encodes CASSLSTDQPQHF.

Here the CDR3 DNA reads TGTGCCAGTAGACCCTGGGACAGCACTGAAGCTTTCTTT. It yields the protein CASRPWDSTEAFF. The J gene is TRBJ1-1, the V gene TRBV19; 7 bases fit TRBD1. This CDR3 has 13 residues. V lost 6 bases to trimming and J lost 4 bases; unmatched junction nucleotides: 5. Per the germline V gene, CDR1 is LNHDA and CDR2 is SQIVND (reference sequence).

The rearrangement joins TRBV5-6 to TRBJ2-3, with D unclear. The V gene lost 4 bases and the J gene lost 0 bases, with 24 bases spanning the gap. This CDR3 is built from 19 residues. Germline loops: CDR1 SGHDT, CDR2 YYEEEE. The DNA of the CDR3 is TGTGCCAGCAGCCAAAGGCATGGCAGAGGTTCCTCTAGCACAGATACGCAGTATTTT. It specifies CASSQRHGRGSSSTDTQYF.

This clonotype occurred many times. This sequence joins TRBV6-1 and TRBJ1-1; TRBD1 is a possible D gene (5 bases). Trimming stripped 5 bases from V and 1 base from J, with 11 bases between. Per the germline V gene, CDR1 is MNHNS and CDR2 is SASEGT. The CDR3 consists of 14 residues. CDR3 sequence (DNA): TGTGCCAGCAGTTTGACAGAGAAGAACACTGAAGCTTTCTTT. Translated, it gives CASSLTEKNTEAFF.

This clonotype was counted a few times. This chain uses TRBV2 with TRBJ1-1, with D possibly being TRBD1 (6 bases). Trimming pared 6 bases from V and 10 bases from J, leaving 21 bases between. The CDR3 totals 14 residues. CDR1 and CDR2 (germline): SNHLY, FYNNEI. The CDR3 protein is CASSAYPTGKGAFF. The CDR3 region has the DNA TGTGCCAGCAGCGCATACCCAACAGGGAAAGGAGCTTTCTTT.

The V call is TRBV12-3 or TRBV12-4, the J call TRBJ2-1; 8 bases map to TRBD2. This CDR3 has 16 residues. Trimming took 5 bases from V and 2 from J; bases not matched to a gene: 8. CDR3 DNA: TGTGCCAGCAGTCCCGGGGGACTAGGCCCCTACAATGAGCAGTTCTTC. It yields the protein CASSPGGLGPYNEQFF.

The rearrangement links TRBV6-1 to TRBJ2-7; 8 bases align to TRBD1. V shed 5 bases and J 0 bases; nucleotides not matched to a gene: 9. This CDR3 spans 16 amino acids. Per the germline V gene, CDR1 is MNHNS and CDR2 is SASEGT. The CDR3 nucleotides are TGTGCCAGCAGTCCCCCAGGGGGCTGGAGCTCCTACGAGCAGTACTTC. Translated, it gives CASSPPGGWSSYEQYF.

This chain connects TRBV6-5 to TRBJ2-4; D is unresolved. Trimming stripped 2 bases from V and 8 bases from J, with 10 bases between. The CDR3 sequence is 13 residues long. Germline-derived CDR1 and CDR2 are MNHEY and SVGAGI. The CDR3 sequence: CASSYGLGDIQYF. CDR3 DNA: TGTGCCAGCAGTTACGGCCTTGGGGACATTCAGTACTTC.

The chain joins TRBV7-9 to TRBJ2-1; 11 bases line up with TRBD1. The ends lost 5 bases at V and 2 bases at J; junction bases unmatched: 5. The CDR3 runs to 16 residues. CDR1 is SEHNR, CDR2 FQNEAQ, per germline (reference sequence). The CDR3 bases are TGTGCCAGCAGCCTCCTGGGACAGGGGGCCTACAATGAGCAGTTCTTC. Translation gives CASSLLGQGAYNEQFF.

Details on this clonotype: Here the CDR3 omits its conserved ending phenylalanine or tryptophan, so a read error is the likely source. The V call is TRBV7-9, the J call TRBJ1-4; no firm D call. This CDR3 spans 18 amino acids. Germline V gives CDR1 SEHNR, CDR2 FQNEAQ (reference sequence). Trimming took off 4 bases at V and 0 bases at J, with 18 bases between the two ends. The CDR3 loop is CASSYSMSVTATNEKLFV. In DNA form, the CDR3 reads TGTGCCAGCAGCTATAGTATGAGTGTAACGGCAACTAATGAAAAACTGTTTGTT.